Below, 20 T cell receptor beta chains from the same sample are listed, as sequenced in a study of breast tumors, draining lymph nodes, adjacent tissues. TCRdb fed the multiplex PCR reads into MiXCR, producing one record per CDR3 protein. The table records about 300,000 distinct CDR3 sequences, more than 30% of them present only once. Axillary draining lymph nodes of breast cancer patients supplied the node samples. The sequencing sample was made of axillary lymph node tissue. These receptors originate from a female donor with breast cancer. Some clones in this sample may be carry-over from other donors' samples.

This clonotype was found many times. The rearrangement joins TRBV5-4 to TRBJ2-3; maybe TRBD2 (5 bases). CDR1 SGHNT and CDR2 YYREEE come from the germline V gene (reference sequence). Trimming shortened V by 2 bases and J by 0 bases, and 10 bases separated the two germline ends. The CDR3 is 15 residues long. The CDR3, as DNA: TGTGCCAGCAGCTTCGGGCGGGCGAGCACAGATACGCAGTATTTT. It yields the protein CASSFGRASTDTQYF.

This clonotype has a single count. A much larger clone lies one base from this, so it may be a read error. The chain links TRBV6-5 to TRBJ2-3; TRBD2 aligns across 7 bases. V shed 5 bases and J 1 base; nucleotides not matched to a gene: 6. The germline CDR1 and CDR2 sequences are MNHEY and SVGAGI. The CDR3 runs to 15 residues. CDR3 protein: CASSHRLAGTDTQYF. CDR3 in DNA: TGTGCCAGCAGTCACCGGCTAGCGGGCACAGATACGCAGTATTTT.

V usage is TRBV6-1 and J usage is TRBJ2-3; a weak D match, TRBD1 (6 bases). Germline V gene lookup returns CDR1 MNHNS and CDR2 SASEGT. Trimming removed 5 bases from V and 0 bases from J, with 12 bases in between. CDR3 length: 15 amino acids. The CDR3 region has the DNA TGTGCCAGCAGTTCAGGGGCCTCTAGCACAGATACGCAGTATTTT. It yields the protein CASSSGASSTDTQYF.

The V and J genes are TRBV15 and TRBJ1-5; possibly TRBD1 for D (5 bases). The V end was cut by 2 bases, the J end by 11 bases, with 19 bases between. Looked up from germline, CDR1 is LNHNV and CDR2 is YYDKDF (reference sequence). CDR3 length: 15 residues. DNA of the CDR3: TGTGCCACCAGCAGAAATCAATTCGGGGGAGAGACCCAGCATTTT. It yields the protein CATSRNQFGGETQHF.

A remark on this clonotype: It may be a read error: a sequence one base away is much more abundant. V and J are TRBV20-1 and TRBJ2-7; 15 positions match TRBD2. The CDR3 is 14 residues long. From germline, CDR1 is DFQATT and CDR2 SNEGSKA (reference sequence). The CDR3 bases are TGCAGTGGGACTAGCGGGAGGGGCCCCTACGAGCAGTGCTTC. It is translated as CSGTSGRGPYEQCF.

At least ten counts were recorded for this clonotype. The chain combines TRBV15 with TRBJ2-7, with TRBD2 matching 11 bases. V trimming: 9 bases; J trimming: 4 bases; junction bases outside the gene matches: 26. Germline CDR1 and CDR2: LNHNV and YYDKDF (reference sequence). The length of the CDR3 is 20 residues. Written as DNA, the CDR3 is TGTGCCACACGATTTGACCGGACGAGACTAGCGGGATTTAAGCGGTACGAGCAGTACTTC. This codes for CATRFDRTRLAGFKRYEQYF.

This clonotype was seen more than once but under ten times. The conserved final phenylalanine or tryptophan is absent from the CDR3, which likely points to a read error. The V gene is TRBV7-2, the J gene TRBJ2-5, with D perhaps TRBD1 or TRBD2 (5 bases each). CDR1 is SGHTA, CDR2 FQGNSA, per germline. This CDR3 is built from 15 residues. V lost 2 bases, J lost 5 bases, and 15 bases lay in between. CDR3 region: CASSLNPGAWETQYS. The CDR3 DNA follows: TGTGCCAGCAGCTTAAACCCCGGGGCCTGGGAGACCCAGTACTCC.

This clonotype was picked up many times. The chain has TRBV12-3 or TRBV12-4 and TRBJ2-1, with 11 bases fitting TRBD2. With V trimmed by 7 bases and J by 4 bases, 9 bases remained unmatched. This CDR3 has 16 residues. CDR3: CASNMGLAESYNEQFF. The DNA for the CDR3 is TGTGCCAGCAACATGGGACTAGCGGAAAGTTACAATGAGCAGTTCTTC.

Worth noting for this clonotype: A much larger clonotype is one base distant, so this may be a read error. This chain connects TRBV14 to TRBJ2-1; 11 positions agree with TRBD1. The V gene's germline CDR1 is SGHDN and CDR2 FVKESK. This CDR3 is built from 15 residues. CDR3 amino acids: CASSLGQGEYNEPFF. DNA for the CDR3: TGTGCCAGCAGCTTGGGACAGGGGGAGTACAATGAGCCGTTCTTC.

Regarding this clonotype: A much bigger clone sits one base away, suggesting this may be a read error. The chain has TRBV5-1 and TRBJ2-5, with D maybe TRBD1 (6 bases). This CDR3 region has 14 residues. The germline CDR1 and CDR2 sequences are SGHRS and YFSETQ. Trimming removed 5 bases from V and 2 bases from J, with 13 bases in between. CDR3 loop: CASRGAGAQETQYF. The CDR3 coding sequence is TGCGCCAGCAGGGGGGCAGGGGCTCAAGAGACCCAGTACTTC.

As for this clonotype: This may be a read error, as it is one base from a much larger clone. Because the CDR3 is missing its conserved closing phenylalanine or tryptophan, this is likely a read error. The CDR3 region has the DNA TGCGCCAGCAGCCGGGACTGGTCTGGTCCAGAGACCCAGTACCTC. Its translation is CASSRDWSGPETQYL. The V gene is TRBV4-1, the J gene TRBJ2-5, with D possibly TRBD2 on 6 matching bases. Looked up from germline, CDR1 is MGHRA and CDR2 is YSYEKL. The CDR3 is made up of 15 amino acids. V lost 4 bases to trimming and J lost 4 bases, with 16 bases between them.

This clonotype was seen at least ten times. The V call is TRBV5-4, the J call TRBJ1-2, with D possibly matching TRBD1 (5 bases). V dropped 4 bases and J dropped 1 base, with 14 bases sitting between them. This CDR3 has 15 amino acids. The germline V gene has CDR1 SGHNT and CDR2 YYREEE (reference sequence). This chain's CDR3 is CASSPSSGLNYGYTF. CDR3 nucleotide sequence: TGTGCCAGCAGCCCAAGCTCGGGACTTAACTATGGCTACACCTTC.

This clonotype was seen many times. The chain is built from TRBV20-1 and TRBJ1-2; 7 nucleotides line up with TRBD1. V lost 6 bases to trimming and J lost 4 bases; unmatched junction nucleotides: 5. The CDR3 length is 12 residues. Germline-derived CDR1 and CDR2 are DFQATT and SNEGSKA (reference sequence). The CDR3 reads CSAKTGAYGYTF. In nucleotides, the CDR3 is TGCAGTGCAAAAACAGGGGCCTATGGCTACACCTTC.

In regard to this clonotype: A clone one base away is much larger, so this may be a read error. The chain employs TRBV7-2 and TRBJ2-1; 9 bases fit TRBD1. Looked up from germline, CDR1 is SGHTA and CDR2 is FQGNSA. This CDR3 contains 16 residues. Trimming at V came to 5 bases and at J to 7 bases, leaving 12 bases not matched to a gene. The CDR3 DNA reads TGTGCCAGCAGCGCCTTGACAGGGGGATGTATGAATGAGCAGTTCTTC. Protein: CASSALTGGCMNEQFF.

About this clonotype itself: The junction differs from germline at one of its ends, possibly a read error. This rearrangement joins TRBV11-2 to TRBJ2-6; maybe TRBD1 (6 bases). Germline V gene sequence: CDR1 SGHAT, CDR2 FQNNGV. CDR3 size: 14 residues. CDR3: CASSSTIGQSTEAF. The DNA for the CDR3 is TGTGCCAGCAGTTCTACGATTGGACAGAGCACTGAAGCTTTC.

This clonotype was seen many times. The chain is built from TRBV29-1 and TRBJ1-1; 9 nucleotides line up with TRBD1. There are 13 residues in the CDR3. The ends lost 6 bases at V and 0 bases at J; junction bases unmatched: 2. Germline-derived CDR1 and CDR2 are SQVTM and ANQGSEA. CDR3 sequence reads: CSVGTGLNTEAFF. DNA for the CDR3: TGCAGCGTAGGGACAGGGCTGAACACTGAAGCTTTCTTT. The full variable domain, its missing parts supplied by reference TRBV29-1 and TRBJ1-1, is SAVISQKPSRDICQRGTSLTIQCQVDSQVTMMFWYRQQPGQSLTLIATANQGSEATYESGFVIDKFPISRPNLTFSTLTVSNMSPEDSSIYLCSVGTGLNTEAFFGQGTRLTVV.

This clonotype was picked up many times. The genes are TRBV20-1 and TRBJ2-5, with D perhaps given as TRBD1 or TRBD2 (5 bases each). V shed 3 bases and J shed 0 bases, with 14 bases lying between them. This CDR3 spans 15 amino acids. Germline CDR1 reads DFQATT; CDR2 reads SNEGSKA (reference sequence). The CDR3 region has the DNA TGCAGTGCTAGCGATCCCCTGGGGGACCAAGAGACCCAGTACTTC. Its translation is CSASDPLGDQETQYF.

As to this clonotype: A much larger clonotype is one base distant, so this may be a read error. CDR3: CASNRQGQMHF. CDR3 nucleotide sequence: TGTGCCAGCAACCGACAGGGACAAATGCACTTC. This chain uses TRBV3-1 with TRBJ1-2, with 7 bases lining up with TRBD1. Germline V gene data show CDR1 as LGHDT and CDR2 as YNNKEL (reference sequence). The length of the CDR3 is 11 residues.

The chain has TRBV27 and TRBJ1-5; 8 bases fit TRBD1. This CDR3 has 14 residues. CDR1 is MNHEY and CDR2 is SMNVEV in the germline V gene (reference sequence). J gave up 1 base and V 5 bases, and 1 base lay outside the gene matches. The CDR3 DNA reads TGTGCCAGCAGTCGACAGGGGAGCAATCAGCCCCAGCATTTT. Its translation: CASSRQGSNQPQHF.

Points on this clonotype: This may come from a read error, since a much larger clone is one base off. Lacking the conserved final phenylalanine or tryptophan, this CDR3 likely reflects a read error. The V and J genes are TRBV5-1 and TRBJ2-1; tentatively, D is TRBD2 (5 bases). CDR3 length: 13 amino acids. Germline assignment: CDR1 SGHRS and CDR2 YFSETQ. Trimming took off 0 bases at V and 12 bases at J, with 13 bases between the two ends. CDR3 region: CASSLGAGLWQFL. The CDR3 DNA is TGCGCCAGCAGCTTGGGGGCGGGTCTTTGGCAGTTCCTC.